The sequence of this T cell receptor (beta chain) was determined in a study of graft-versus-host responses after intestinal transplantation. Study summary: Recipients uniformly received anti-thymocyte globulin induction, followed by tacrolimus and steroids for roughly 3 years.

Sequencing was performed with immunoSEQ multiplex PCR; in TCRdb, only in-frame clones are kept and a portion is missing. Of fewer than 25,000 clones in the sample, roughly 36% were seen once. Study-level points and caveats: Detected in recipient marrow were GvH clones, some of which were first observed in ileum or blood.

The source is a human patient who was an organ donor for intestinal transplantation. Sample: alloreactive CD4+ T cells from a mixed lymphocyte reaction culture, taken before transplantation. Stated subset: CFSE-low proliferating T cells sorted from roughly 6-day pre-transplant mixed lymphocyte reaction (GvH or HvG direction).

The CDR3 sequence: CAWSPQQRPYEQYF. The CDR3 nucleotides are TGTGCCTGGAGCCCTCAACAGAGACCCTACGAGCAGTACTTC. The V gene is TRBV30, the J gene TRBJ2-7, with D hard to call. This CDR3 is built from 14 residues. Trimming removed 3 bases at V and 2 bases at J, with 14 bases between. CDR1 and CDR2 (germline): GTSNPN, SVGIG (reference sequence).